Shown below are 8 T cell receptor beta chains from a single sample sequenced in a study of blood T cells in healthy people across ages. With a J-beta primer mix and a sample-barcoded 5' primer, a second PCR ran roughly 6 to 11 cycles. MiXCR, applied by TCRdb to the 5' RACE reads, yields one record per CDR3 protein. In the table there are 1.5 million to 2 million distinct CDR3 sequences, 28% of which are singletons. Sequencing was carried out using blood. These receptors were taken from a woman in her twenties or thirties in good health.

Concerning this clonotype itself: This may come from a read error, since a much larger clone is one base off. The rearrangement joins TRBV10-3 to TRBJ2-7; D is perhaps TRBD1 (6 bases). Germline assignment: CDR1 ENHRY and CDR2 SYGVKD. The CDR3 contains 14 residues. The ends were cut back, 3 bases at V and 3 bases at J, with 12 bases in the middle. CDR3 in amino acids: CAISDQGPCYEQYF. The CDR3 DNA reads TGTGCCATCAGTGATCAGGGGCCCTGCTACGAGCAGTACTTC.

In the case of this clonotype: Sequence at one end of the junction differs from germline and may be a read error. This chain connects TRBV4-3 to TRBJ1-5; 8 bases are shared with TRBD1. The V gene's germline CDR1 is LGHNA and CDR2 YSLEER. The CDR3 loop spans 15 amino acids. Here the CDR3 reads CASSQDETGGQPQHF. The CDR3, as DNA: TGCGCCAGCAGTCAAGATGAAACAGGGGGTCAGCCCCAGCATTTT.

This rearrangement joins TRBV30 to TRBJ2-1; the D gene is possibly TRBD2 (7 bases). Germline lookup yields CDR1 GTSNPN and CDR2 SVGIG (reference sequence). This CDR3 is built from 12 residues. CDR3 bases: TGTGCTTGGGAGGGGACATACAATGAGCAGTTCTTC. The encoded protein is CAWEGTYNEQFF.

The J gene is TRBJ2-3, the V gene TRBV7-2, with TRBD2 matching over 15 bases. The CDR3 is made up of 18 amino acids. V was clipped by 4 bases and J by 6 bases; unmatched bases: 11. Germline values: CDR1 SGHTA, CDR2 FQGNSA. In DNA, the CDR3 is TGTGCCAGCAGCTCTGGGACTAGCGGGGGGTTTTTGGTGGATACGCAGTATTTT. Its translation: CASSSGTSGGFLVDTQYF.

This clonotype showed up many times. The chain carries TRBV18 and TRBJ2-7; 7 nucleotides align to TRBD1. Germline-derived CDR1 and CDR2 are KGHSH and LQKENI. The junction had 5 bases not matched to a gene; V was cut back by 3 bases and J by 3 bases. The CDR3 has 14 amino acids. CDR3 nucleotide sequence: TGTGCCAGCTCACCGCTCGGACAGGACTACGAGCAGTACTTC. This gives the protein CASSPLGQDYEQYF. Drawing the rest from reference TRBV18 and TRBJ2-7, the complete variable domain is NAGVMQNPRHLVRRRGQEARLRCSPMKGHSHVYWYRQLPEEGLKFMVYLQKENIIDESGMPKERFSAEFPKEGPSILRIQQVVRGDSAAYFCASSPLGQDYEQYFGPGTRLTVT.

This rearrangement joins TRBV2 to TRBJ1-5; no clear D. V lost 7 bases and J 2 bases, leaving 9 bases between the germline ends. The CDR3 totals 13 residues. The germline CDR1 and CDR2 sequences are SNHLY and FYNNEI. The CDR3 sequence is CASTQRGNQPQHF. CDR3 nucleotides: TGTGCCAGCACCCAAAGGGGCAATCAGCCCCAGCATTTT.

This chain joins TRBV2 and TRBJ2-3, with 15 nucleotides matching TRBD2. CDR1 and CDR2 (germline): SNHLY, FYNNEI. The CDR3 totals 17 residues. With 7 bases clipped from V and 3 bases from J, the junction kept 8 bases outside the gene matches. The CDR3 reads CASKVGLAGGPTDTQYF. DNA for the CDR3: TGTGCCAGCAAGGTGGGACTAGCGGGAGGTCCGACAGATACGCAGTATTTT.

J is TRBJ2-7 and V is TRBV2; 10 positions agree with TRBD1. Looked up from germline, CDR1 is SNHLY and CDR2 is FYNNEI. This CDR3 spans 17 amino acids. J lost 4 bases, V lost 4 bases, and 13 bases had no gene match. CDR3 protein: CASSGGILGTGAYEQYF. In DNA form, the CDR3 reads TGTGCCAGCAGTGGTGGGATCCTCGGGACAGGGGCATACGAGCAGTACTTC.